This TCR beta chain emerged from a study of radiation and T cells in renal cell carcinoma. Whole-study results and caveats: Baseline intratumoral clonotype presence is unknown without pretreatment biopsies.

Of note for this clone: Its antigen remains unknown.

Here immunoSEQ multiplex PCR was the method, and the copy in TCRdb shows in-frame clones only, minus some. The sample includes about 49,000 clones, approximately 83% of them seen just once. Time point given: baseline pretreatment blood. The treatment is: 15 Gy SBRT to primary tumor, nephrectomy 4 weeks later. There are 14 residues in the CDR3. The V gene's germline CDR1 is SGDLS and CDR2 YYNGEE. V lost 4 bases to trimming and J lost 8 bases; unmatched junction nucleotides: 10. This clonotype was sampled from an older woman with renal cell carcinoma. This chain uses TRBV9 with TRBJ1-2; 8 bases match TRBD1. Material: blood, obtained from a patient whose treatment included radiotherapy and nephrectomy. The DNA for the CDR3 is TGTGCCAGCAGCAGAACGGACAGGGACTCCGGCTACACCTTC. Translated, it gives CASSRTDRDSGYTF.